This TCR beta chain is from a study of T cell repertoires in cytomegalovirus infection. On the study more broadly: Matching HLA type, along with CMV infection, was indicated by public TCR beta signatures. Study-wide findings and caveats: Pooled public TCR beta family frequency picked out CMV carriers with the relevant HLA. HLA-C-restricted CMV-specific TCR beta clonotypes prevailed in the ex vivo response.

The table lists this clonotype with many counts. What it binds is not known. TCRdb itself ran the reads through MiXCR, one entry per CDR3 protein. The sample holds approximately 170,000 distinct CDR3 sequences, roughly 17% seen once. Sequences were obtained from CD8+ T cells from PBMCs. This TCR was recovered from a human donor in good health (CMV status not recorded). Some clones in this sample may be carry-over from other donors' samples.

The CDR3 DNA reads as TGTGCCAGCAGCTGGGGAAACCGTAGGGGCTACACCTTC. The encoded protein is CASSWGNRRGYTF. The chain is built from TRBV12-3 or TRBV12-4 and TRBJ1-2, with D unclear. The CDR3 extends over 13 amino acids. The germline V and J ends were trimmed by 6 bases and 8 bases, with 16 bases remaining between them.